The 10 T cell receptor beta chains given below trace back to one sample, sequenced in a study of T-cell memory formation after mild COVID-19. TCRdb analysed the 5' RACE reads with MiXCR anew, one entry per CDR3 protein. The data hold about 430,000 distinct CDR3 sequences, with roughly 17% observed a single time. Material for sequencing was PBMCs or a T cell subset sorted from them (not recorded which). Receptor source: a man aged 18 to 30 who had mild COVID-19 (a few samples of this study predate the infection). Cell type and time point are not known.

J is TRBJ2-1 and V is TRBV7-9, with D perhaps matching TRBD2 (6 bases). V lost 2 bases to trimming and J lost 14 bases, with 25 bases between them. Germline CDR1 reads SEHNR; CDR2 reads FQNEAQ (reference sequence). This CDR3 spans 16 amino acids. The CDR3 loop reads CASSLSAGPARDSKFF. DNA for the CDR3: TGTGCCAGCAGCTTAAGCGCAGGGCCGGCGCGGGATAGCAAGTTCTTC. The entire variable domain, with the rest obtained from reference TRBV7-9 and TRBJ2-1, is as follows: DTGVSQNPRHKITKRGQNVTFRCDPISEHNRLYWYRQTLGQGPEFLTYFQNEAQLEKSRLLSDRFSAERPKGSFSTLEIQRTEQGDSAMYLCASSLSAGPARDSKFFGPGTRLTVL.

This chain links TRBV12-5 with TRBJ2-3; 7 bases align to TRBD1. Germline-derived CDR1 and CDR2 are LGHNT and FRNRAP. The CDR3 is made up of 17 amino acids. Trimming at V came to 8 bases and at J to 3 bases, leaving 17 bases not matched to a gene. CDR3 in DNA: TGTGCTAGTCCCGCTTCGTCCATAGGGGGCGAGACAGATACGCAGTATTTT. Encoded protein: CASPASSIGGETDTQYF.

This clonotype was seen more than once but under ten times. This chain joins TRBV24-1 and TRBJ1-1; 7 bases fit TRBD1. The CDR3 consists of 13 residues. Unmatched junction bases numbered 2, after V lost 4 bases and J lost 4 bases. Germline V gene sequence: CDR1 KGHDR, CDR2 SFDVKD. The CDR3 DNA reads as TGTGCCACCAGTGACGGGGACAGCACTGAAGCTTTCTTT. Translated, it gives CATSDGDSTEAFF.

This CDR3 is CASSQPQGNGYTF. The DNA for the CDR3 is TGCGCCAGCAGCCAACCTCAAGGTAATGGCTACACCTTC. The chain couples TRBV4-1 to TRBJ1-2; D call uncertain. Trimming took 2 bases from V and 6 from J, leaving 10 bases between them. Per germline, CDR1 MGHRA and CDR2 YSYEKL. The CDR3 loop spans 13 amino acids.

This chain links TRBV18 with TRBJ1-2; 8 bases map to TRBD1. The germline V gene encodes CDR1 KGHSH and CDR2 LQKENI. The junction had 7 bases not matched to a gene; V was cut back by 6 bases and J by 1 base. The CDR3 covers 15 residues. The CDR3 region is CASSLTGDSNYGYTF. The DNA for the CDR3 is TGTGCCAGCTCGCTGACAGGGGATAGTAACTATGGCTACACCTTC.

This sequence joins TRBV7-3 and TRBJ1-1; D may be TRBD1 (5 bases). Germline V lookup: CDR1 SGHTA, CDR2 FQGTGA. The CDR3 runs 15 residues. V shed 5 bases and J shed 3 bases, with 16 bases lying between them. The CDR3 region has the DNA TGTGCCAGCAGCCTCTATCCCGGAGGGGACACTGAAGCTTTCTTT. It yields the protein CASSLYPGGDTEAFF.

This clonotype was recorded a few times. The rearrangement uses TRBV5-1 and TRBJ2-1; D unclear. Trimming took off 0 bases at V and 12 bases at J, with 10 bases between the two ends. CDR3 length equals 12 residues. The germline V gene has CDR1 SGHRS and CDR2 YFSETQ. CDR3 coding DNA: TGCGCCAGCAGCTTGGCCGGGCTGCCGCAGTTCTTC. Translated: CASSLAGLPQFF.

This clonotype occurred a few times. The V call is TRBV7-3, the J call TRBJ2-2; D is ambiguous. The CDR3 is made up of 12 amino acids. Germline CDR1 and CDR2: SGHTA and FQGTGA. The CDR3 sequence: CVVGWGTGELFF. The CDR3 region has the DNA TGTGTCGTGGGGTGGGGCACCGGGGAGCTGTTTTTT. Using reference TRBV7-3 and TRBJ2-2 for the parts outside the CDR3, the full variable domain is GAGVSQTPSNKVTEKGKYVELRCDPISGHTALYWYRQSLGQGPEFLIYFQGTGAADDSGLPNDRFFAVRPEGSVSTLKIQRTERGDSAVYLCVVGWGTGELFFGEGSRLTVL.

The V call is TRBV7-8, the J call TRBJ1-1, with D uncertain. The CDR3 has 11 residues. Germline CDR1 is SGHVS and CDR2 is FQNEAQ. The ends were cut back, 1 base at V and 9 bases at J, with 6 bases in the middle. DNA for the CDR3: TGTGCCAGCAGCTTAGAACAGCAAGCTTTCTTT. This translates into CASSLEQQAFF.

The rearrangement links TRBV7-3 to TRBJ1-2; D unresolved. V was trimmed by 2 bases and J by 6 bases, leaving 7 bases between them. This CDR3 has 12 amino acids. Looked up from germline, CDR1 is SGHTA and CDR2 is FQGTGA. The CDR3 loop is CASSLFDNGYTF. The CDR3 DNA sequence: TGTGCCAGCAGCTTATTTGACAATGGCTACACCTTC.